A single sample gave rise to the 21 T cell receptor beta chains below, sequenced in a study of human T cells and chemical hapten exposure. Time point: patch test 2, 6 weeks after DPC sensitization. Documented treatment: therapeutic diphenylcyclopropenone sensitization with weekly scalp DPC. TCRdb reprocessed the RACE reads via MiXCR and lists one record per CDR3 protein. In the table there are about 350,000 distinct CDR3 sequences, more than 5% of which are singletons. The sample was whole blood, taken in connection with sensitization to the hapten diphenylcyclopropenone (DPC). The receptors derive from a woman aged 18 to 35 with alopecia areata. Some clones in this sample may be carry-over from other donors' samples.

This clonotype has a count of ten or more. The chain carries TRBV25-1 and TRBJ1-1; D perhaps matches TRBD1 (6 bases). V was pared by 4 bases and J by 4 bases, with 7 bases between. In germline, CDR1 is MGHDK, CDR2 SYGVNS. The CDR3 consists of 12 residues. The CDR3 here is CASSGQATEAFF. The CDR3 DNA sequence: TGTGCCAGCAGTGGACAGGCCACTGAAGCTTTCTTT. Supplemented by reference TRBV25-1 and TRBJ1-1, the full variable domain reads EADIYQTPRYLVIGTGKKITLECSQTMGHDKMYWYQQDPGMELHLIHYSYGVNSTEKGDLSSESTVSRIRTEHFPLTLESARPSHTSQYLCASSGQATEAFFGQGTRLTVV.

This clonotype was recorded at least ten times. The chain is built from TRBV29-1 and TRBJ1-5; 7 nucleotides agree with TRBD1. Germline CDR1 is SQVTM and CDR2 is ANQGSEA. This CDR3 spans 13 amino acids. The V gene end was trimmed by 5 bases and the J gene end by 7 bases; junction bases not matched to a gene: 8. CDR3 sequence reads: CSVQGQTGQPQHF. The CDR3 DNA reads TGCAGCGTTCAGGGACAGACGGGCCAGCCCCAGCATTTT.

A note on this clonotype: One base away lies a much larger clone, so this may be a sequencing read error. The chain joins TRBV6-2 or TRBV6-3 to TRBJ1-1; D is perhaps TRBD1 (5 bases). Trimming removed 6 bases from V and 5 bases from J, with 16 bases in between. CDR1 MNHEY and CDR2 SVGEGT come from the germline V gene. The length of the CDR3 is 14 residues. The DNA for the CDR3 is TGTGCCAGCAGACACTGGACCCGGGGGACTGAAGCTTTCTTT. It is translated as CASRHWTRGTEAFF.

The table lists this clonotype with many counts. This chain connects TRBV7-8 to TRBJ1-1, with D perhaps matching TRBD1 (6 bases). The CDR3 consists of 15 residues. V shed 7 bases and J shed 1 base, with 16 bases lying between them. CDR1 SGHVS and CDR2 FQNEAQ come from the germline V gene. The CDR3 coding sequence is TGTGCCAGCATTAAAACCAGGGGCCGGAACACTGAAGCTTTCTTT. This sequence encodes CASIKTRGRNTEAFF.

This clonotype was found many times. The chain carries TRBV10-1 and TRBJ1-2; D is uncertain. The germline gives CDR1 WNHNN, CDR2 SYGVQD (reference sequence). The CDR3 extends over 14 amino acids. V was clipped by 0 bases and J by 11 bases, with 16 bases between them. The CDR3 loop is CASSESRLAPFYTF. The CDR3 region has the DNA TGCGCCAGCAGTGAGTCTAGGCTTGCTCCTTTTTACACCTTC.

A few counts support this clonotype. This CDR3 is CSARDVNTENIQYF. CDR3 nucleotides: TGCAGTGCTAGAGATGTAAACACTGAAAACATTCAGTACTTC. The rearrangement uses TRBV20-1 and TRBJ2-4; D uncertain. Germline CDR1 and CDR2: DFQATT and SNEGSKA (reference sequence). The length of the CDR3 is 14 residues. The V end was cut by 0 bases, the J end by 5 bases, with 11 bases between.

This clonotype has a handful of counts. The gene calls are TRBV6-1 and TRBJ2-4; 14 bases are shared with TRBD2. The CDR3 is made up of 19 amino acids. CDR1 is MNHNS and CDR2 is SASEGT in the germline V gene. V dropped 8 bases and J dropped 9; count of bases not matched to a gene: 21. For the CDR3, the DNA is TGTGCCAGCGATACGAATCGACTAGCGGGGGGGCCCAGCGTACTCATTCAGTACTTC. Amino acid sequence: CASDTNRLAGGPSVLIQYF.

This clonotype was seen ten or more times. J is TRBJ2-7 and V is TRBV28; 9 nucleotides agree with TRBD1. Germline trimming cut 5 bases from V and 3 bases from J; bases unmatched to any gene: 5. Germline CDR1 MDHEN, CDR2 SYDVKM. CDR3 length: 14 residues. The CDR3 region is CASSTGTGHYEQYF. Written as DNA, the CDR3 is TGTGCCAGCAGTACCGGGACAGGGCACTACGAGCAGTACTTC.

This clonotype was seen a handful of times. The rearrangement uses TRBV9 and TRBJ1-5, with 9 bases lining up with TRBD1. J gave up 5 bases and V 3 bases, and 9 bases lay outside the gene matches. The CDR3 runs to 16 residues. CDR1 and CDR2 (germline): SGDLS, YYNGEE. Written as DNA, the CDR3 is TGTGCCAGCAGCGCAGGGACAGGGAAGGCGGATCAGCCCCAGCATTTT. This translates into CASSAGTGKADQPQHF.

This clonotype was counted many times. The CDR3: CASSQEVGGGQPQHF. In DNA form, the CDR3 reads TGTGCCAGCAGCCAAGAGGTAGGGGGTGGTCAGCCCCAGCATTTT. The J gene is TRBJ1-5, the V gene TRBV4-2; TRBD1 is a possible D gene (6 bases). Germline lookup yields CDR1 LGHNA and CDR2 YNFKEQ. The CDR3 is 15 amino acids. The V end lost 0 bases, the J end lost 6 bases, and 12 bases lay between the germline ends.

This clonotype was seen more than once but under ten times. V gene TRBV5-1 combines with J gene TRBJ2-2, with 7 bases aligning to TRBD2. Unmatched junction bases numbered 11, after V lost 4 bases and J lost 5 bases. This CDR3 has 16 residues. The germline V gene encodes CDR1 SGHRS and CDR2 YFSETQ. The CDR3 nucleotides read TGCGCCAGCAGCCCCCTTGGGGGGGGGAGGACCGGGGAGCTGTTTTTT. Protein sequence: CASSPLGGGRTGELFF.

This clonotype has a count of ten or more. This CDR3 is CIILTGEVNTEAFF. CDR3 coding DNA: TGCATCATACTCACGGGGGAGGTGAACACTGAAGCTTTCTTT. The chain carries TRBV29-1 and TRBJ1-1; D may be TRBD1 (5 bases). The germline CDR1 and CDR2 sequences are SQVTM and ANQGSEA. The CDR3 loop spans 14 amino acids.

A few counts support this clonotype. The chain employs TRBV7-2 and TRBJ2-3, with TRBD2 matching over 9 bases. Trimming removed 7 bases from V and 0 bases from J; junction bases left unmatched: 5. Germline V gene lookup returns CDR1 SGHTA and CDR2 FQGNSA. The CDR3 loop spans 15 amino acids. CDR3 coding DNA: TGTGCCAGCAACAAGCGGGGGGTTAGCACAGATACGCAGTATTTT. This sequence encodes CASNKRGVSTDTQYF. Variable domain in full (rest from reference TRBV7-2 and TRBJ2-3): GAGVSQSPSNKVTEKGKDVELRCDPISGHTALYWYRQSLGQGLEFLIYFQGNSAPDKSGLPSDRFSAERTGGSVSTLTIQRTQQEDSAVYLCASNKRGVSTDTQYFGPGTRLTVL.

This clonotype was seen at least ten times. The chain links TRBV18 to TRBJ1-1; TRBD1 is a possible D gene (5 bases). V lost 7 bases and J lost 5, with 23 bases in between. This CDR3 comprises 16 residues. Germline V gene lookup returns CDR1 KGHSH and CDR2 LQKENI. CDR3 sequence reads: CASLRNPPTGGTEAFF. In DNA, the CDR3 is TGTGCCAGCTTAAGGAACCCACCGACGGGGGGGACTGAAGCTTTCTTT.

The CDR3 bases are TGTGCCAGCAGCCTTCTCTCTAGCGGACACACAGATACGCAGTATTTT. Translating gives CASSLLSSGHTDTQYF. The rearrangement joins TRBV11-2 to TRBJ2-3, with 7 bases fitting TRBD2. The CDR3 sequence is 16 residues long. Germline V lookup: CDR1 SGHAT, CDR2 FQNNGV. V lost 5 bases to trimming and J lost 2 bases; unmatched junction nucleotides: 10.

This clonotype is a singleton in its sample. The chain has TRBV7-8 and TRBJ2-3; D gene unclear. The V end was cut by 3 bases, the J end by 2 bases, with 15 bases between. The CDR3 covers 16 residues. Germline lookup yields CDR1 SGHVS and CDR2 FQNEAQ. CDR3 amino acids: CASSFGVASYTDTQYF. As DNA, the CDR3 is TGTGCCAGCAGCTTCGGAGTAGCCTCGTACACAGATACGCAGTATTTT. Full variable domain (missing parts from reference TRBV7-8 and TRBJ2-3): GAGVSQSPRYKVAKRGQDVALRCDPISGHVSLFWYQQALGQGPEFLTYFQNEAQLDKSGLPSDRFFAERPEGSVSTLKIQRTQQEDSAVYLCASSFGVASYTDTQYFGPGTRLTVL.

This clonotype was detected only a few times. This rearrangement joins TRBV6-2 or TRBV6-3 to TRBJ2-7; D is uncertain. The CDR3 length is 17 residues. Germline lookup yields CDR1 MNHEY and CDR2 SVGEGT. Deletions cut 0 bases from V and 3 bases from J, with 18 bases between. This CDR3 is CASSYSTIRSEIYEQYF. The CDR3 DNA sequence: TGTGCCAGCAGTTACTCTACTATTCGGTCGGAGATCTACGAGCAGTACTTC.

The rearrangement uses TRBV11-2 and TRBJ1-2; D is perhaps TRBD1 (6 bases). The CDR3 runs 18 residues. Germline V lookup: CDR1 SGHAT, CDR2 FQNNGV. V was cut by 0 bases and J by 7 bases, with 24 bases left in between. The CDR3 DNA follows: TGTGCCAGCAGCTTAGATCCTCAAATCGGGGGCTGGGGTGGTGGCTACACCTTC. This codes for CASSLDPQIGGWGGGYTF.

The genes are TRBV28 and TRBJ1-4; no definite D call. This CDR3 spans 11 amino acids. Germline V gene sequence: CDR1 MDHEN, CDR2 SYDVKM. V was cut by 3 bases and J by 8 bases, with 4 bases left in between. The CDR3 sequence: CASSFEEKLFF. In DNA, the CDR3 is TGTGCCAGCAGTTTTGAGGAAAAACTGTTTTTT.

This clonotype was counted many times. This chain uses TRBV6-2 or TRBV6-3 with TRBJ1-1, with D maybe TRBD1 (6 bases). The CDR3 has 15 amino acids. V lost 2 bases and J 1 base, leaving 11 bases between the germline ends. Germline CDR1 reads MNHEY; CDR2 reads SVGEGT. CDR3 bases: TGTGCCAGCAGTTACGTGGGGGCGCCGAACACTGAAGCTTTCTTT. Translation: CASSYVGAPNTEAFF.

This clonotype was seen repeatedly, ten times or more. CDR3 in DNA: TGTGCCATCAGCGGACTAGCGGGAGGCTCTAGCACAGATACGCAGTATTTT. This sequence encodes CAISGLAGGSSTDTQYF. This chain uses TRBV10-3 with TRBJ2-3; 14 bases agree with TRBD2. CDR1 is ENHRY, CDR2 SYGVKD, per germline. CDR3 length equals 17 residues. V lost 6 bases to trimming and J lost 0 bases; unmatched junction nucleotides: 5.